Sequencing of this T cell receptor (beta chain) was carried out in a study of identical twins. The study's findings and limits: These conclusions were based on statistical analysis (cross-sectional, not following the same donors).

In TCRdb, the 5' RACE reads were re-called with MiXCR into one record per CDR3 protein. The repertoire holds 430,000 or so distinct CDR3 sequences, with roughly 26% as singletons. Comment on this clonotype: Antigen unknown.

This CDR3 has 11 residues. Germline CDR1 DFQATT, CDR2 SNEGSKA (reference sequence). These data were also filed under a second study, of T cells expressing NK-cell markers. In that study: A range of about 1.0-7.5% of CD8+ T cells consisted of dominant NKG2C+ clonotypes in more than five donors.

V and J are TRBV20-1 and TRBJ2-5; tentatively, D is TRBD2 (5 bases). The sequencing sample was made of CD4+ T cells sorted from blood. This TCR came from a woman younger than 30 in good health. The CDR3 DNA reads as TGCAGCAGCCTAACGGGGGAGACCCAGTACTTC. Translated, it gives CSSLTGETQYF.